A selection of T cell receptor beta chains follows, all from one sample in a study of Ad26.COV2.S vaccination and SARS-CoV-2 variants. This table comes from immunoSEQ multiplex PCR, and its TCRdb copy is limited to in-frame clones, with some not included. The sample yields 300,000 to 400,000 clones, roughly 85% seen once. Material: peripheral blood, obtained in a trial of Ad26.COV2.S vaccine versus placebo. These receptors originate from a person aged 18-65 years who received the Ad26.COV2.S COVID-19 vaccine or a placebo. CDR3s include the opening cysteine and the closing phenylalanine or tryptophan. The order of the fields is clone size, D gene, J gene, V gene, CDR3 DNA, CDR3 protein. The D gene is left open where the match is weak. Not all rows give a size; the values are once, few, many and, for expanded clones, a class.

>-|TRBD1|TRBJ1-5|TRBV18
TGTGCCAGCTCACCAGACAGGGGGCTAGGTAGCAATCAGCCCCAGCATTTT
CASSPDRGLGSNQPQHF
>-|TRBD2|TRBJ2-3|TRBV5-1
TGCGCCAGCAGCATCGGGACTAGCCGGAGCACAGATACGCAGTATTTT
CASSIGTSRSTDTQYF
>-|TRBD2|TRBJ2-7|TRBV27
TGTGCCAGCAGGTTGGGGGGAGGGCCCTACGAGCAGTACTTC
CASRLGGGPYEQYF
>-|TRBD1|TRBJ2-5|TRBV9
TGTGCCAGCAGTCGGACAGGGGAGACCCAGTACTTC
CASSRTGETQYF
>-|-|TRBJ2-3|TRBV5-1
TGCGCCAGCAGTTACGGACTGCCGTCAGGGGATACGCAGTATTTT
CASSYGLPSGDTQYF
>-|TRBD1|TRBJ1-2|TRBV7-9
TGTGCCAGCAGCCCCCCGGGACAGGGCCCCTCCTATGGCTACACCTTC
CASSPPGQGPSYGYTF
>-|-|TRBJ1-5|TRBV7-2
TGTGCCAGCAGCTTAGAGTTGATTGGATACTTGTATAGCAATCAGCCCCAGCATTTT
CASSLELIGYLYSNQPQHF
>-|TRBD2|TRBJ2-7|TRBV2
TGTGCCAGCAGATCCCCGGGACTAACCGCCTACGAGCAGTACTTC
CASRSPGLTAYEQYF
>-|-|TRBJ1-1|TRBV6-1
TGTGCCAGCAGTGAGTTTATGGGGGGGGTCACTGAAGCTTTCTTT
CASSEFMGGVTEAFF
>-|-|TRBJ2-3|TRBV7-9
TGTGCCAGCAGCTTACGATCTCTCTCACAAGATACGCAGTATTTT
CASSLRSLSQDTQYF
>few|TRBD1|TRBJ1-5|TRBV5-4
TGTGCCAGCAGCCGTGGAGGGGACAGGGGCAATCAGCCCCAGCATTTT
CASSRGGDRGNQPQHF
>-|-|TRBJ1-6|TRBV7-2
TGTGCCAGCAGCCCGACTCCGCGGTTAGACTCACCCCTCCACTTT
CASSPTPRLDSPLHF
>-|-|TRBJ1-5|TRBV7-9
TGTGCCAGCAGCTTAGCCCAGAGCAATCAGCCCCAGCATTTT
CASSLAQSNQPQHF
>-|TRBD2|TRBJ2-5|TRBV27
TGTGCCAGCAGTGGCGGGGGGGCGTACTTTGAGACCCAGTACTTC
CASSGGGAYFETQYF
>-|-|TRBJ2-6|TRBV6-5
TGTGCCAGCAGTTACTCGTGGGGCTCTGGGGCCAACGTCCTGACTTTC
CASSYSWGSGANVLTF
>-|-|TRBJ2-3|TRBV7-2
TGTGCCAGCAGCCCCTTTGGCGATACGCAGTATTTT
CASSPFGDTQYF
>once|-|TRBJ2-1|TRBV2
TGTGCCAGCACCCCTTACTCTGGGAATGAGCAGTTCTTC
CASTPYSGNEQFF
>-|-|TRBJ2-1|TRBV4-1
TGCGCCAGCAGCCAAGGCTTAGGGCCCGATGAGCAGTTCTTC
CASSQGLGPDEQFF
>-|TRBD2|TRBJ2-1|TRBV10-2
TGCGCCAGCAGCAGCGGGAGGAGCTCCTACAATGAGCAGTTCTTC
CASSSGRSSYNEQFF
>once|-|TRBJ2-2|TRBV7-9
TGTGCCAGCAGCTTAGTTTTTCAGGTAGCCACCGGGGAGCTGTTTTTT
CASSLVFQVATGELFF
>-|TRBD1|TRBJ1-2|TRBV7-9
TGTGCCAGCAGCCCAGATGGACAGGTCTATGGCTACACCTTC
CASSPDGQVYGYTF
>-|TRBD1|TRBJ1-2|TRBV2
TGTGCCAGCAGTCCCGGGACAGGGGGCTATGGCTACACCTTC
CASSPGTGGYGYTF
>-|-|TRBJ1-3|TRBV11-2
TGTGCCAGCAGACTGAACTCTGGAAACACCATATATTTT
CASRLNSGNTIYF
>-|-|TRBJ1-1|TRBV5-1
TGCGCCAGCAGCGTGGGACGGAACACTGAAGCTTTCTTT
CASSVGRNTEAFF
>-|TRBD1|TRBJ2-6|TRBV18
TGTGCCAGCTCACCACCGACAGGGTTGGGCTCTGGGGCCAACGTCCTGACTTTC
CASSPPTGLGSGANVLTF
>-|TRBD1|TRBJ2-7|TRBV6-5
TGTGCCGCAGGGGGCAGGGGTCGGAACGAGCAGTACTTC
CAAGGRGRNEQYF
>-|-|TRBJ2-1|TRBV2
TGTGCCAGCAGTGAGATTGAGGGGAAGGATGAGCAGTTCTTC
CASSEIEGKDEQFF
>-|-|TRBJ2-7|TRBV21-1
TGTGCCAGCAGCAAAGTGTGGGTCTACGTCCGCTACGAGCAGTACTTC
CASSKVWVYVRYEQYF
>-|TRBD1|TRBJ2-1|TRBV6-2/TRBV6-3
TGTGCCAGCAGCAAGACAGGGTATGAGCAGTTCTTC
CASSKTGYEQFF
>-|TRBD2|TRBJ2-3|TRBV4-3
TGCGCCAGCAGCCAAGATACGCCTAGCGGGGGGGCCCTGGATACGCAGTATTTT
CASSQDTPSGGALDTQYF
>-|TRBD1|TRBJ1-5|TRBV19
TGTGCCAGTAGCCTGACAGGGGGCAGCAATCAGCCCCAGCATTTT
CASSLTGGSNQPQHF
>-|-|TRBJ2-3|TRBV7-9
TGTGCCAGCAGCTTACGAGGGTCTGATACGCAGTATTTT
CASSLRGSDTQYF
>-|-|TRBJ2-2|TRBV5-1
TGCGCCAGCAGCTTGCTCTCGGCAGGGGAGACCGGGGAGCTGTTTTTT
CASSLLSAGETGELFF
>-|-|TRBJ1-5|TRBV6-5
TGTGCCAGCAGTTACAGTTGGCGAGATCAGCCCCAGCATTTT
CASSYSWRDQPQHF
>-|TRBD1|TRBJ1-1|TRBV3-1/TRBV3-2
TGTGCCAGCAGCCAGGGACAGACTCCTGAAGCTTTCTTT
CASSQGQTPEAFF
>-|-|TRBJ2-1|TRBV15
TGTGCCACCAGCAGAGCCCGGGGACCCGCCTGGGCGGATGAGCAGTTCTTC
CATSRARGPAWADEQFF
>-|-|TRBJ1-2|TRBV9
TGTGCCAGCAGCGTAGGTTCAGGGAGAGCATTCTATGGCTACACCTTC
CASSVGSGRAFYGYTF
>-|-|TRBJ2-5|TRBV6-5
TGTGCCAGCAGTTATCAGTCTTTTCAGGGTCAAGAGACCCAGTACTTC
CASSYQSFQGQETQYF
>-|TRBD1|TRBJ2-2|TRBV12-3/TRBV12-4
TGTGCCAGCAGCCAACAGGGGGCCGGGGAGCTGTTTTTT
CASSQQGAGELFF
>-|-|TRBJ2-7|TRBV6-2/TRBV6-3
TGTGCCAGCAGTTGGGGACCGGGACTGAACTCCTACGAGCAGTACTTC
CASSWGPGLNSYEQYF